A single T cell receptor (beta chain) is shown here with its context. Its antigen is still unknown. The sample comes from a study of CD8+ T cells in alopecia areata. Reverse transcribed after extraction, RNA yielded cDNA as the sequencing template. Measured with immunoSEQ multiplex PCR; TCRdb has only the in-frame clones, and not every one. Of about 99,000 clones listed, roughly 53% are singletons. Findings of the study overall: Scalp sequencing also captures normal skin's resident alphabeta T cells. Shared TCR sequences were less clear between patients than in mice, possibly partly from HLA diversity. The study found higher clonality in lesional than normal scalp, especially in alopecia totalis/universalis.

V lost 6 bases and J lost 4; bases outside the gene matches: 4. Germline V lookup: CDR1 MNHEY, CDR2 SMNVEV (reference sequence). The CDR3 covers 14 residues. Sorting from PBMCs produced CD4+ and CD8+ T cells. The TCR sequence derives from a human donor in good health. The sequenced sample consisted of CD4+ T cells sorted from blood. V usage is TRBV27 and J usage is TRBJ1-4; 8 bases agree with TRBD1. DNA of the CDR3: TGTGCCAGCAGCAGACAGGGGAATAATGAAAAACTGTTTTTT. Protein product: CASSRQGNNEKLFF.